The 30 T cell receptor beta chains in this list originate from one sample, sequenced in a study of identical twins. TCRdb reprocessed the 5' RACE reads with MiXCR, giving one entry per CDR3 protein. The sample lists a few hundred thousand distinct CDR3 sequences, 9.5% to 10% occurring once. The same data also contributed to another study, on yellow fever vaccine responses in identical twins.

The sequencing input was PBMCs. Receptors were obtained from a young woman in good health.

This chain connects TRBV5-1 to TRBJ2-1; possible D gene TRBD2, 5 bases. Between the trimmed V and J ends, which lost 5 bases and 11 bases, there was a span of 11 bases. The CDR3 is 11 amino acids. Germline V gene lookup returns CDR1 SGHRS and CDR2 YFSETQ. CDR3 sequence reads: CASRVREQQFF. CDR3 nucleotides: TGCGCCAGCAGGGTTCGGGAACAGCAGTTCTTC.

This clonotype has ten or more counts. The chain combines TRBV12-3 or TRBV12-4 with TRBJ1-6; D is ambiguous. V was pared by 3 bases and J by 13 bases, with 10 bases between. The CDR3 has 12 amino acids. The CDR3 coding sequence is TGTGCCAGCAGTTTGAGGGATATCCCCCTCCACTTT. It specifies CASSLRDIPLHF.

This clonotype was counted between two and nine times. The rearrangement links TRBV6-2 or TRBV6-3 to TRBJ2-1; D tentatively reads TRBD1 or TRBD2 (5 bases each). Between the trimmed V and J ends, which lost 2 bases and 7 bases, there was a span of 18 bases. Germline-derived CDR1 and CDR2 are MNHEY and SVGEGT. The CDR3 has 16 amino acids. CDR3 amino acids: CASSYNLLGVSNEQFF. The CDR3, as DNA: TGTGCCAGCAGTTACAATCTATTGGGGGTTTCGAATGAGCAGTTCTTC.

This rearrangement joins TRBV20-1 to TRBJ2-7, with 10 bases identical to TRBD2. The CDR3 covers 14 residues. J gave up 4 bases and V 1 base, and 4 bases lay outside the gene matches. CDR1 is DFQATT, CDR2 SNEGSKA, per germline (reference sequence). Here the CDR3 reads CSARGGLANYEQYF. The CDR3 bases are TGCAGTGCTAGAGGGGGACTAGCGAATTACGAGCAGTACTTC.

This clonotype was observed many times. The gene calls are TRBV6-5 and TRBJ2-6, with D unresolved. The germline V gene has CDR1 MNHEY and CDR2 SVGAGI. With 0 bases removed from V and 2 bases from J, the gap between germline ends came to 5 bases. This CDR3 region has 15 residues. The CDR3 loop is CASSYSRTGANVLTF. In DNA, the CDR3 is TGTGCCAGCAGTTACTCTCGGACTGGGGCCAACGTCCTGACTTTC.

The rearrangement uses TRBV6-1 and TRBJ2-1, with TRBD1 matching 7 bases. J lost 6 bases, V lost 3 bases, and 5 bases had no gene match. Germline V gene sequence: CDR1 MNHNS, CDR2 SASEGT. The CDR3 is 14 residues long. CDR3 sequence: CASSEGQRANEQFF. CDR3 sequence (DNA): TGTGCCAGCAGTGAGGGACAGAGAGCCAATGAGCAGTTCTTC.

The gene calls are TRBV7-2 and TRBJ2-1, with D possibly TRBD2 on 5 matching bases. The V gene lost 8 bases and the J gene lost 4 bases, with 18 bases spanning the gap. Germline assignment: CDR1 SGHTA and CDR2 FQGNSA. The CDR3 loop spans 15 amino acids. Written as DNA, the CDR3 is TGTGCCAGCTTAGTCGGGGAGAAGCTTTACAATGAGCAGTTCTTC. Its protein product is CASLVGEKLYNEQFF.

Ten or more counts support this clonotype. The chain uses TRBV11-1 and TRBJ2-5; no definite D call. This CDR3 is 14 amino acids long. Trimming stripped 5 bases from V and 5 bases from J, with 15 bases between. The germline CDR1 and CDR2 sequences are SGHAT and FQDESV (reference sequence). This CDR3 is CASSPTLASETQYF. The CDR3 DNA sequence: TGTGCCAGCAGCCCGACTTTAGCTTCGGAGACCCAGTACTTC.

This rearrangement joins TRBV20-1 to TRBJ2-1, with 8 nucleotides matching TRBD1. J gave up 2 bases and V 3 bases, and 3 bases lay outside the gene matches. The CDR3 is 14 amino acids. The germline CDR1 and CDR2 sequences are DFQATT and SNEGSKA (reference sequence). Here the CDR3 reads CSASRDRPYNEQFF. The CDR3 DNA reads as TGCAGTGCTAGCCGGGACAGGCCCTACAATGAGCAGTTCTTC.

This chain uses TRBV7-6 with TRBJ2-5, with TRBD1 matching 9 bases. The CDR3 consists of 15 residues. In germline, CDR1 is SGHVS, CDR2 FNYEAQ. The V segment lost 5 bases and the J segment 3 bases; nucleotides outside the gene matches: 7. This CDR3 is CASSHSRDREETQYF. The CDR3 nucleotides are TGTGCCAGCAGCCACAGCCGGGACAGGGAAGAGACCCAGTACTTC.

This clonotype was recorded at least ten times. This chain links TRBV24-1 with TRBJ2-1; no clear D gene. This CDR3 is built from 12 residues. Looked up from germline, CDR1 is KGHDR and CDR2 is SFDVKD. Trimming pared 2 bases from V and 6 bases from J, leaving 4 bases between. The CDR3 is CATSDWGNEQFF. In DNA form, the CDR3 reads TGTGCCACCAGTGATTGGGGCAATGAGCAGTTCTTC.

This clonotype was observed many times. The genes are TRBV6-2 or TRBV6-3 and TRBJ1-1, with TRBD1 as a possible D gene (5 bases). V was shortened by 5 bases and J by 6 bases, with 7 bases between the two germline ends. The CDR3 has 11 amino acids. Germline V lookup: CDR1 MNHEY, CDR2 SVGEGT. The CDR3 DNA sequence: TGTGCCAGCAGTAGGGGCCCTGAAGCTTTCTTT. As protein: CASSRGPEAFF.

This clonotype was counted many times. The chain is built from TRBV2 and TRBJ2-1, with D possibly being TRBD2 (6 bases). CDR1 and CDR2 from the germline V gene are SNHLY and FYNNEI. Between the trimmed V and J ends, which lost 7 bases and 13 bases, there was a span of 11 bases. The CDR3 has 10 residues. CDR3 sequence reads: CASNGGQQFF. Written as DNA, the CDR3 is TGTGCCAGCAATGGAGGGCAACAGTTCTTC.

A few counts support this clonotype. The gene calls are TRBV19 and TRBJ2-7; TRBD2 agrees at 13 bases. Per germline, CDR1 LNHDA and CDR2 SQIVND (reference sequence). With V trimmed by 5 bases and J by 6 bases, 7 bases remained unmatched. This CDR3 comprises 15 residues. CDR3 DNA sequence: TGTGCCAGTAGTTCCCGACTAGCGGGAGGATCCGAGCAGTACTTC. Protein product: CASSSRLAGGSEQYF.

This clonotype came up many times. The chain carries TRBV6-4 and TRBJ2-3; D gene unclear. The germline V and J ends were trimmed by 2 bases and 1 base, with 1 base remaining between them. The CDR3 extends over 12 amino acids. CDR1 and CDR2 (germline): MRHNA, SNTAGT. CDR3 protein: CASSDGTDTQYF. The CDR3 DNA reads TGTGCCAGCAGTGACGGCACAGATACGCAGTATTTT.

The V gene is TRBV7-6, the J gene TRBJ2-3, with D tentatively TRBD2 (5 bases). Germline assignment: CDR1 SGHVS and CDR2 FNYEAQ. The CDR3 contains 17 residues. With 4 bases removed from V and 1 base from J, the gap between germline ends came to 18 bases. The CDR3, as DNA: TGTGCCAGCAGCTCCAACGGGGATTCATGGGGCACAGATACGCAGTATTTT. As protein: CASSSNGDSWGTDTQYF.

This clonotype was counted many times. V gene TRBV4-2 combines with J gene TRBJ2-7, with 16 bases fitting TRBD2. Germline CDR1 is LGHNA and CDR2 is YNFKEQ. This CDR3 has 17 residues. With 4 bases clipped from V and 5 bases from J, the junction kept 8 bases outside the gene matches. Written as DNA, the CDR3 is TGTGCCAGCAGCCCTTCTGGGACTAGCGGGAGGGCCCACGAGCAGTACTTC. Translated: CASSPSGTSGRAHEQYF.

This clonotype was detected ten times or more. The chain carries TRBV6-2 or TRBV6-3 and TRBJ2-2; 10 positions match TRBD1. J gave up 6 bases and V 5 bases, and 6 bases lay outside the gene matches. Germline values: CDR1 MNHEY, CDR2 SVGEGT. The CDR3 consists of 15 residues. CDR3 nucleotide sequence: TGTGCCAGCAGTAAGGGACAGGGGTGGTCCGGGGAGCTGTTTTTT. Its protein is CASSKGQGWSGELFF.

The chain links TRBV4-2 to TRBJ2-4, with 10 nucleotides matching TRBD2. Germline V lookup: CDR1 LGHNA, CDR2 YNFKEQ. The J segment lost 5 bases and the V segment lost 2 bases, leaving 0 bases of the junction unmatched. This CDR3 comprises 14 residues. CDR3 bases: TGTGCCAGCAGCCAACTAGCGGGAGAAAACATTCAGTACTTC. It specifies CASSQLAGENIQYF.

This clonotype was recorded many times. The V gene is TRBV12-3 or TRBV12-4, the J gene TRBJ2-5, with D perhaps TRBD1 (5 bases). V lost 4 bases to trimming and J lost 1 base, with 13 bases between them. This CDR3 is built from 15 residues. The CDR3 region is CASSSPTTVQETQYF. In nucleotides, the CDR3 is TGTGCCAGCAGTTCCCCTACGACAGTCCAAGAGACCCAGTACTTC.

This clonotype was detected only a few times. CDR3 residues: CASSEGQEISYEQYF. The CDR3 coding sequence is TGTGCCAGCAGTGAAGGACAGGAGATCTCCTACGAGCAGTACTTC. The chain couples TRBV2 to TRBJ2-7; TRBD1 is a possible D gene (6 bases). This CDR3 spans 15 amino acids. Between the trimmed V and J ends, which lost 1 base and 0 bases, there was a span of 10 bases. In germline, CDR1 is SNHLY, CDR2 FYNNEI.

This clonotype has a handful of counts. The chain employs TRBV29-1 and TRBJ2-1, with TRBD2 matching over 8 bases. The CDR3 spans 15 residues. Germline assignment: CDR1 SQVTM and CDR2 ANQGSEA. Trimming at V came to 4 bases and at J to 6 bases, leaving 11 bases not matched to a gene. CDR3: CSVGLPGLGGNEQFF. CDR3 bases: TGCAGCGTTGGGTTACCGGGACTAGGGGGCAATGAGCAGTTCTTC.

This clonotype appeared a few times. This chain joins TRBV4-3 and TRBJ1-2, with D hard to call. The V gene lost 0 bases and the J gene lost 11 bases, with 22 bases spanning the gap. This CDR3 has 16 amino acids. Germline V gene data show CDR1 as LGHNA and CDR2 as YSLEER. The CDR3 sequence is CASSQDYRAGWQQYTF. The CDR3 DNA follows: TGCGCCAGCAGCCAAGATTATAGGGCCGGGTGGCAGCAGTACACCTTC.

The chain carries TRBV7-3 and TRBJ2-3; 7 nucleotides match TRBD2. Trimming took 6 bases from V and 2 from J; bases not matched to a gene: 5. The CDR3 is made up of 14 amino acids. Germline V CDR1 and CDR2: SGHTA, FQGTGA. For the CDR3, the DNA is TGTGCCAGCAGTACGGGGGGATTCACAGATACGCAGTATTTT. Translating it yields CASSTGGFTDTQYF.

The chain combines TRBV3-1 with TRBJ2-7, with TRBD1 matching 9 bases. Germline values: CDR1 LGHDT, CDR2 YNNKEL (reference sequence). This CDR3 is 15 amino acids long. With V trimmed by 2 bases and J by 5 bases, 7 bases remained unmatched. The CDR3 coding sequence is TGTGCCAGCAGCCAAAGGGACAGGGTTAATGACGAGCAGTACTTC. Amino acid sequence: CASSQRDRVNDEQYF.

This clonotype came up a few times. The chain has TRBV12-3 or TRBV12-4 and TRBJ2-7, with D possibly TRBD1 on 5 matching bases. The CDR3 is 14 amino acids. V lost 4 bases to trimming and J lost 3 bases, with 13 bases between them. CDR3 nucleotides: TGTGCCAGCAGTTCATTCGACAGCATCTACGAGCAGTACTTC. Its translation is CASSSFDSIYEQYF.

This clonotype was picked up many times. This sequence joins TRBV20-1 and TRBJ1-1; no definite D call. V lost 0 bases and J 1 base, leaving 12 bases between the germline ends. The CDR3 extends over 15 amino acids. Germline CDR1 reads DFQATT; CDR2 reads SNEGSKA (reference sequence). Here the CDR3 DNA reads TGCAGTGCTAGAGATTTGAACAATGGGAACACTGAAGCTTTCTTT. Amino acid sequence: CSARDLNNGNTEAFF.

Only a few counts were recorded for this clonotype. The chain combines TRBV19 with TRBJ2-1; no reliable D call. Germline CDR1 and CDR2: LNHDA and SQIVND (reference sequence). The CDR3 loop spans 13 amino acids. Trimming stripped 1 base from V and 10 bases from J, with 11 bases between. The CDR3 DNA sequence: TGTGCCAGTAGTATAGGTAACCGATGGGAGCAGTTCTTC. Its translation: CASSIGNRWEQFF.

This clonotype was seen ten or more times. This sequence joins TRBV7-2 and TRBJ1-1, with D uncertain. V lost 3 bases and J 4 bases, leaving 3 bases between the germline ends. CDR3 length equals 11 residues. The V gene's germline CDR1 is SGHTA and CDR2 FQGNSA. DNA for the CDR3: TGTGCCAGCAGCTTGTCCACTGAAGCTTTCTTT. As protein: CASSLSTEAFF.

This sequence joins TRBV6-2 or TRBV6-3 and TRBJ1-2, with D perhaps matching TRBD1 (5 bases). Germline V gene sequence: CDR1 MNHEY, CDR2 SVGEGT. V lost 7 bases, J lost 4 bases, and 16 bases lay in between. The CDR3 totals 14 residues. In DNA form, the CDR3 reads TGTGCCAGCACGCTACCGGGGGGAATCTATGGCTACACCTTC. Its translation is CASTLPGGIYGYTF.